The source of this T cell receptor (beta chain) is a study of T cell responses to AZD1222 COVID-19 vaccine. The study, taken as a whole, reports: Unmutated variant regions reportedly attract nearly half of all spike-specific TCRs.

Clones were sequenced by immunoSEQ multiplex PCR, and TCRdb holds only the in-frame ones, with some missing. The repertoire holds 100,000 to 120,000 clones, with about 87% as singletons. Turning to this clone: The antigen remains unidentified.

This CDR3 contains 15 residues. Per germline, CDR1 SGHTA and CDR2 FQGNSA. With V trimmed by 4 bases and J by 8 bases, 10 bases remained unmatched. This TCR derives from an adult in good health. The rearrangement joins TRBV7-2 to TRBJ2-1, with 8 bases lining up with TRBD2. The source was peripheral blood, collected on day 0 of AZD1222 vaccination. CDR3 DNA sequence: TGTGCCAGCAGCTGGACCGGGACTAGGGGGGATGAGCAGTTCTTC. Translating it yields CASSWTGTRGDEQFF.